This T cell receptor (beta chain) was sequenced during a study of beta chain features in type 1 diabetes. Every bit of the isolated RNA underwent reverse transcription, so sequencing read expressed TCRB transcripts. Sequenced by immunoSEQ multiplex PCR; TCRdb stores in-frame clones only, minus some. Among more than 150,000 clones listed, around 10% were seen once. The table lists this clone with a few counts. The CDR3 extends over 14 amino acids. V was trimmed by 6 bases and J by 1 base, leaving 15 bases between them. Looked up from germline, CDR1 is SQVTM and CDR2 is ANQGSEA. Source material: central memory CD4+ T cells from blood. This sequence was found in a man aged 18 to 30 in good health. This chain uses TRBV29-1 with TRBJ1-1, with D possibly TRBD1 on 6 matching bases. The CDR3 protein is CSVRGGSGNTEAFF. CDR3 bases: TGCAGCGTCAGGGGAGGCAGCGGGAACACTGAAGCTTTCTTT.